This T cell receptor beta chain was captured in a study of technical replicates of blood from several donors. CDR3 length: 14 amino acids. Trimming shortened V by 2 bases and J by 1 base, and 8 bases separated the two germline ends. The germline CDR1 and CDR2 sequences are LNHDA and SQIVND (reference sequence). This clone appeared a single time. Measured with immunoSEQ multiplex PCR; TCRdb has only the in-frame clones, and not every one. Of approximately 79,000 clones detected, 92% appear once; the ten largest clones hold about 0.38%. The sample taken for sequencing was T cells isolated from PBMCs. The chain recombines TRBV19 with TRBJ1-1; D perhaps matches TRBD1 (5 bases). The receptor was derived from a human donor in good health. Here the CDR3 DNA reads TGTGCCAGTAGTATAAGCCAGGGGAACACTGAAGCTTTCTTT. This codes for CASSISQGNTEAFF.